This T cell receptor beta chain was sequenced during a study of blood T cell repertoires in COVID-19. Study-wide context: From the United States, Italy and Spain came samples of acute and convalescent COVID-19. Sources were T cells, B-cell-depleted T cells, or PBMCs; the material itself was cDNA or gDNA.

This CDR3 comprises 14 residues. The V and J ends lost 1 base and 4 bases respectively, with 10 bases between them. Germline lookup yields CDR1 LGHDT and CDR2 YNNKEL (reference sequence). In the original workflow: The assay estimated nucleated cells by amplifying reference gene primers. Some clones are missing from TCRdb's copy, which holds only in-frame ones; the method was immunoSEQ multiplex PCR. V, J and clone size were drawn from that table, and D and trimming were deduced from the DNA. There are about 190,000 clones in the sample; 90% occur only once, and roughly 0.56% lies in the top ten. The sample taken for sequencing was peripheral blood. The TCR originated in a man aged 50-60 years with acute or convalescent COVID-19. This chain joins TRBV3-1 (or the pseudogene TRBV3-2) and TRBJ1-1; TRBD1 might be the D (6 bases). The CDR3 DNA sequence: TGTGCCAGCAGCCAAGTAAAGGGGGTCACTGAAGCTTTCTTT. This gives the protein CASSQVKGVTEAFF.